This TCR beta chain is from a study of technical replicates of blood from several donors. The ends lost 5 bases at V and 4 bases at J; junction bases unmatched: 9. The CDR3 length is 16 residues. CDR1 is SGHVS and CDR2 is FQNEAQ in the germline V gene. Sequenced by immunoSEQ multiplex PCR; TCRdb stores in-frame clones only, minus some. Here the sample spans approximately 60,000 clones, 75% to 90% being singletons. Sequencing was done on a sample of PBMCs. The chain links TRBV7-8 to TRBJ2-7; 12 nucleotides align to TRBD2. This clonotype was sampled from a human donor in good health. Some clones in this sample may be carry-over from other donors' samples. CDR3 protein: CASSPEFLAGGYEQYF. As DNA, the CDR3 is TGTGCCAGCAGCCCAGAGTTCCTAGCGGGAGGGTACGAGCAGTACTTC.